One and the same sample provided the 24 T cell receptor beta chains below, sequenced in a study of blood T cell repertoires in COVID-19. Data came from immunoSEQ multiplex PCR; TCRdb stores just in-frame clones and leaves some out. The sample records fewer than 250,000 clones, approximately 89% being singletons. The material sequenced was PBMCs or T cells enriched from blood (not recorded which). These receptor sequences come from a woman in her 30s who had been exposed to COVID-19.

The rearrangement links TRBV3-1 (or the pseudogene TRBV3-2) to TRBJ1-5; TRBD1 might be the D (5 bases). Per the germline V gene, CDR1 is LGHDT and CDR2 is YNNKEL (reference sequence). V lost 0 bases and J 4 bases, leaving 13 bases between the germline ends. CDR3 length equals 16 residues. CDR3 DNA: TGTGCCAGCAGCCAAGATCACAGGAGAAAAAATCAGCCCCAGCATTTT. Its protein product is CASSQDHRRKNQPQHF.

The CDR3: CASSPGQRSGEQYF. The CDR3 DNA reads as TGTGCCAGTAGCCCGGGACAGCGGAGTGGAGAGCAGTACTTC. The chain uses TRBV19 and TRBJ2-7; TRBD1 agrees at 7 bases. Germline assignment: CDR1 LNHDA and CDR2 SQIVND (reference sequence). The CDR3 is made up of 14 amino acids. The V gene end was trimmed by 6 bases and the J gene end by 7 bases; junction bases not matched to a gene: 12.

This clone was seen a single time. The chain links TRBV7-8 to TRBJ2-1, with TRBD2 matching 14 bases. This CDR3 spans 17 amino acids. Germline CDR1 reads SGHVS; CDR2 reads FQNEAQ. The J segment lost 8 bases and the V segment lost 0 bases, leaving 6 bases of the junction unmatched. The CDR3 here is CASSLAKTSGRAHEQFF. The CDR3 DNA reads TGTGCCAGCAGCTTAGCGAAGACTAGCGGGAGGGCCCATGAGCAGTTCTTC.

The V call is TRBV24-1, the J call TRBJ1-4, with D perhaps TRBD1 (6 bases). Trimming took off 5 bases at V and 0 bases at J, with 18 bases between the two ends. The CDR3 is made up of 18 amino acids. Germline V gene data show CDR1 as KGHDR and CDR2 as SFDVKD. The CDR3 loop is CATSVPGALSTTNEKLFF. In DNA form, the CDR3 reads TGTGCCACCAGTGTACCAGGGGCTCTGTCAACAACTAATGAAAAACTGTTTTTT.

As DNA, the CDR3 is TGTGCCAGCAGCCCCGCCGGCGGGATTGGTAATGAGCAGTTCTTC. Its protein product is CASSPAGGIGNEQFF. This chain uses TRBV7-3 with TRBJ2-1; D may be TRBD2 (6 bases). This CDR3 contains 15 residues. The germline V gene has CDR1 SGHTA and CDR2 FQGTGA. V was trimmed by 5 bases and J by 7 bases, leaving 18 bases between them.

Points on this clone: One end of the junction is discordant with germline, which a read error may explain. The J gene is TRBJ2-2, the V gene TRBV7-7, with 10 bases aligning to TRBD1. The CDR3 has 14 residues. The germline V gene has CDR1 SSHAT and CDR2 FNYEAQ (reference sequence). CDR3 bases: TGTGCTAGCAGCTCGACAGGGGGCTCCGGGGAGCTGTTTTTT. It translates to CASSSTGGSGELFF.

The J gene is TRBJ2-1, the V gene TRBV7-9, with D tentatively TRBD2 (6 bases). Germline loops: CDR1 SEHNR, CDR2 FQNEAQ (reference sequence). Trimming stripped 5 bases from V and 0 bases from J, with 11 bases between. This CDR3 spans 15 amino acids. Written as DNA, the CDR3 is TGTGCCAGCAGCGACGGGAGTCCCTCCTACAATGAGCAGTTCTTC. Translation gives CASSDGSPSYNEQFF. Using reference TRBV7-9 and TRBJ2-1 for the parts outside the CDR3, the full variable domain is DTGVSQNPRHKITKRGQNVTFRCDPISEHNRLYWYRQTLGQGPEFLTYFQNEAQLEKSRLLSDRFSAERPKGSFSTLEIQRTEQGDSAMYLCASSDGSPSYNEQFFGPGTRLTVL.

The chain recombines TRBV30 with TRBJ2-3, with no clear D. The CDR3 extends over 15 amino acids. Germline V gene data show CDR1 as GTSNPN and CDR2 as SVGIG (reference sequence). V shed 0 bases and J shed 0 bases, with 10 bases lying between them. The CDR3 loop is CAWSVRLTSTDTQYF. CDR3 nucleotides: TGTGCCTGGAGTGTAAGGCTGACTAGCACAGATACGCAGTATTTT.

The chain is built from TRBV19 and TRBJ2-1, with 15 bases aligning to TRBD2. V lost 1 base to trimming and J lost 15 bases; unmatched junction nucleotides: 13. Germline V gives CDR1 LNHDA, CDR2 SQIVND (reference sequence). The length of the CDR3 is 17 residues. DNA for the CDR3: TGTGCCAGTAGTATAGGTCAGGGGGGACTAGCGGGAGGTGCCGGGTTCTTC. It is translated as CASSIGQGGLAGGAGFF.

The chain carries TRBV10-3 and TRBJ2-1; tentative D call: TRBD2 (5 bases). The CDR3 is made up of 14 amino acids. Germline V gene sequence: CDR1 ENHRY, CDR2 SYGVKD. Trimming cost V 4 bases and J 6 bases, with 13 bases left between them. The CDR3 reads CAISVASSFNEQFF. The CDR3 region has the DNA TGTGCCATCAGTGTGGCTAGCAGCTTCAATGAGCAGTTCTTC.

This chain joins TRBV19 and TRBJ1-5; D is perhaps TRBD1 (6 bases). V was trimmed by 5 bases and J by 6 bases, leaving 11 bases between them. The germline V gene has CDR1 LNHDA and CDR2 SQIVND (reference sequence). This CDR3 contains 13 residues. CDR3 protein: CASSAGAGQPQHF. The CDR3, as DNA: TGTGCCAGTAGTGCAGGGGCTGGTCAGCCCCAGCATTTT.

The V gene is TRBV2, the J gene TRBJ1-1, with 7 nucleotides matching TRBD1. Germline V CDR1 and CDR2: SNHLY, FYNNEI. The CDR3 consists of 13 residues. V lost 8 bases and J lost 2; bases outside the gene matches: 5. CDR3 bases: TGTGCCAGCGGGGGACAGCTAAACACTGAAGCTTTCTTT. Amino acid sequence: CASGGQLNTEAFF.

The rearrangement uses TRBV2 and TRBJ2-7, with D perhaps TRBD1 (6 bases). The V gene's germline CDR1 is SNHLY and CDR2 FYNNEI. This CDR3 contains 14 residues. Deletions cut 6 bases from V and 3 bases from J, with 15 bases between. The CDR3 loop is CASRGIQGHYEQYF. In DNA, the CDR3 is TGTGCCAGCAGGGGCATTCAGGGACACTACGAGCAGTACTTC. Together with reference TRBV2 and TRBJ2-7, the CDR3 gives the full variable domain: EPEVTQTPSHQVTQMGQEVILRCVPISNHLYFYWYRQILGQKVEFLVSFYNNEISEKSEIFDDQFSVERPDGSNFTLKIRSTKLEDSAMYFCASRGIQGHYEQYFGPGTRLTVT.

The gene calls are TRBV12-3 or TRBV12-4 and TRBJ1-5; D is possibly TRBD1 (5 bases). This CDR3 is 13 amino acids long. V lost 4 bases to trimming and J lost 7 bases, with 11 bases between them. CDR3 residues: CASSSGLGQPQHF. The CDR3 coding sequence is TGTGCCAGCAGTTCAGGGTTGGGGCAGCCCCAGCATTTT.

The chain uses TRBV9 and TRBJ1-1; no definite D call. The length of the CDR3 is 16 residues. The germline gives CDR1 SGDLS, CDR2 YYNGEE. The germline V and J ends were trimmed by 6 bases and 2 bases, with 20 bases remaining between them. The CDR3 DNA follows: TGTGCCAGCACCCCGACCTTACCAGGCATAAACACTGAAGCTTTCTTT. It yields the protein CASTPTLPGINTEAFF.

This rearrangement joins TRBV6-5 to TRBJ1-5; D is unresolved. Trimming cost V 0 bases and J 7 bases, with 10 bases left between them. From germline, CDR1 is MNHEY and CDR2 SVGAGI. This CDR3 spans 14 amino acids. DNA for the CDR3: TGTGCCAGCAGTTACTCGGCGGCCTCCCAGCCCCAGCATTTT. Translated, it gives CASSYSAASQPQHF.

The rearrangement links TRBV20-1 to TRBJ1-1; unclear D gene. The V gene lost 3 bases and the J gene lost 5 bases, with 7 bases spanning the gap. Germline V CDR1 and CDR2: DFQATT, SNEGSKA (reference sequence). The CDR3 length is 11 residues. CDR3: CSASSLTEAFF. CDR3 coding DNA: TGCAGTGCTAGTAGTCTAACTGAAGCTTTCTTT.

The chain recombines TRBV7-9 with TRBJ1-1; D gene uncertain. This CDR3 spans 13 amino acids. CDR1 and CDR2 from the germline V gene are SEHNR and FQNEAQ (reference sequence). V was pared by 5 bases and J by 5 bases, with 12 bases between. As DNA, the CDR3 is TGTGCCAGCAGCCTAGAACAGAGTACTGAAGCTTTCTTT. Translating it yields CASSLEQSTEAFF.

The CDR3 sequence is CASSQDPGLAGTGEQFF. CDR3 in DNA: TGTGCCAGCAGCCAAGACCCGGGACTAGCGGGAACCGGTGAGCAGTTCTTC. The rearrangement links TRBV3-1 (or the pseudogene TRBV3-2) to TRBJ2-1; TRBD2 matches 13 bases. The CDR3 has 17 residues. Germline V gives CDR1 LGHDT, CDR2 YNNKEL (reference sequence). Trimming at V came to 0 bases and at J to 9 bases, leaving 8 bases not matched to a gene.

The chain has TRBV10-2 and TRBJ2-2; TRBD2 matches 7 bases. The germline V gene encodes CDR1 WSHSY and CDR2 SAAADI. This CDR3 spans 15 amino acids. V shed 2 bases, J shed 5 bases, and the junction held 5 bases outside the gene matches. The CDR3 region has the DNA TGCGCCAGCAGTGAGAGGACTAGGAGAACCGGGGAGCTGTTTTTT. Residues: CASSERTRRTGELFF.

The chain uses TRBV28 and TRBJ1-1; 7 bases are a match to TRBD1. The CDR3 loop spans 14 amino acids. CDR1 is MDHEN and CDR2 is SYDVKM in the germline V gene. The ends lost 0 bases at V and 6 bases at J; junction bases unmatched: 4. The CDR3: CASSLWTGKAEAFF. CDR3 coding DNA: TGTGCCAGCAGTTTATGGACAGGGAAGGCTGAAGCTTTCTTT.

The chain combines TRBV2 with TRBJ2-3; no definite D call. CDR3 size: 14 residues. Germline values: CDR1 SNHLY, CDR2 FYNNEI. Trimming removed 7 bases from V and 0 bases from J, with 11 bases in between. This CDR3 is CASKLAASTDTQYF. DNA of the CDR3: TGTGCCAGCAAATTAGCTGCTAGCACAGATACGCAGTATTTT.

The rearrangement uses TRBV5-1 and TRBJ1-1, with D possibly matching TRBD1 (5 bases). The CDR3 totals 14 residues. V shed 0 bases and J shed 0 bases, with 6 bases lying between them. The germline gives CDR1 SGHRS, CDR2 YFSETQ. The CDR3 spells CASSLGQMNTEAFF. Here the CDR3 DNA reads TGCGCCAGCAGCTTGGGACAGATGAACACTGAAGCTTTCTTT.

A few counts support this clone. V gene TRBV9 combines with J gene TRBJ1-1; D call uncertain. Germline-derived CDR1 and CDR2 are SGDLS and YYNGEE. V was cut by 4 bases and J by 1 base, with 8 bases left in between. The CDR3 runs 13 residues. The CDR3 bases are TGTGCCAGCAGCACAAACACGAACACTGAAGCTTTCTTT. Its translation: CASSTNTNTEAFF.